The sequence of this TCR beta chain was determined in a study of T cell responses to AZD1222 COVID-19 vaccine. Study observations and caveats: Two AZD1222 administrations were followed by greater Spike-specific TCR breadth and depth. The sample set comprised mostly white British donors with more females, and clonal diversity was possibly underestimated. Unmutated regions of variants are reportedly targeted by nearly half of spike-specific TCRs.

Profiled with immunoSEQ multiplex PCR; TCRdb holds only in-frame clones, not every one. The data contain fewer than 200,000 clones, 91% of them singletons. Note on this clone: Its antigen is currently unknown.

Germline values: CDR1 KGHSH, CDR2 LQKENI. V was cut by 0 bases and J by 3 bases, with 5 bases left in between. The CDR3 is made up of 14 amino acids. The chain recombines TRBV18 with TRBJ2-2, with no clear D. The source is an adult in good health. The specimen was peripheral blood, collected on day 0 of AZD1222 vaccination. CDR3: CASSPPLDTGELFF. DNA for the CDR3: TGTGCCAGCTCACCACCGCTAGACACCGGGGAGCTGTTTTTT.